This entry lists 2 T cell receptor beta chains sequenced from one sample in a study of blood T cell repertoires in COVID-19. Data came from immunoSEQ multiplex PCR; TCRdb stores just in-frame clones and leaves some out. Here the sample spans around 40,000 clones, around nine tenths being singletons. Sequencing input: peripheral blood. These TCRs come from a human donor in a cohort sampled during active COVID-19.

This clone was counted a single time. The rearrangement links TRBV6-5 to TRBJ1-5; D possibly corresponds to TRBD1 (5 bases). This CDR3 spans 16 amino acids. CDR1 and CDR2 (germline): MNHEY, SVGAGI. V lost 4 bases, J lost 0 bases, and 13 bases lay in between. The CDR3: CASSLPQVYSNQPQHF. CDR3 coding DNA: TGTGCCAGCAGTTTACCACAGGTCTATAGCAATCAGCCCCAGCATTTT.

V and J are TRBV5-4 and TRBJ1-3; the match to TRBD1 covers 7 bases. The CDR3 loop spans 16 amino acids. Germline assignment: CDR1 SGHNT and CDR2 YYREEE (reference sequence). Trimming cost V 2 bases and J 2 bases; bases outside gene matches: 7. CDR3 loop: CASSFVQGNAGNTIYF. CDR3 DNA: TGTGCCAGCAGCTTCGTACAGGGGAATGCTGGAAACACCATATATTTT.